The 30 T cell receptor beta chains given below trace back to one sample, sequenced in a study of shared clonotypes between healthy human individuals. The method was immunoSEQ multiplex PCR; TCRdb's version includes in-frame clones alone and lacks a portion of them. The table records more than 1.2 million clones, approximately 98.5% of them present only once. Sequenced material: naive CD4+ T cells sorted from blood. Indicated subset: CD45RA+ positively selected. The receptor source for this set is a man younger than 40 in good health.

The rearrangement joins TRBV21-1 to TRBJ1-1. TRBV21-1 is described as a pseudogene. There are 13 residues in the CDR3. In DNA form, the CDR3 reads TGTGCCAGCAGCAGTGAGATGAACACTGAAGCTTTCTTT. It encodes CASSSEMNTEAFF.

V usage is TRBV18 and J usage is TRBJ2-7; no clear D gene. V gave up 0 bases and J gave up 3 bases, with 12 bases separating them. There are 15 residues in the CDR3. In germline, CDR1 is KGHSH, CDR2 LQKENI. CDR3 protein: CASSPPRSVNYEQYF. The CDR3 DNA is TGTGCCAGCTCACCACCAAGGTCGGTCAACTACGAGCAGTACTTC. Full variable domain (rest looked up from reference TRBV18 and TRBJ2-7): NAGVMQNPRHLVRRRGQEARLRCSPMKGHSHVYWYRQLPEEGLKFMVYLQKENIIDESGMPKERFSAEFPKEGPSILRIQQVVRGDSAAYFCASSPPRSVNYEQYFGPGTRLTVT.

The rearrangement links TRBV18 to TRBJ2-3; D may be TRBD1 or TRBD2 (5 bases each). The V end was cut by 6 bases, the J end by 2 bases, with 15 bases between. Looked up from germline, CDR1 is KGHSH and CDR2 is LQKENI. The CDR3 extends over 15 amino acids. The chain's CDR3 is CASSGTRRFTDTQYF. The CDR3 DNA reads as TGTGCCAGCTCCGGGACCAGGCGCTTCACAGATACGCAGTATTTT.

The genes are TRBV14 and TRBJ2-7; 8 bases line up with TRBD2. Germline V lookup: CDR1 SGHDN, CDR2 FVKESK. The V and J ends lost 4 bases and 3 bases, in that order; junction bases with no gene match: 11. This CDR3 region has 16 residues. The DNA for the CDR3 is TGTGCCAGCAGCCTTTATCGGGAGGGCCAGGGCTACGAGCAGTACTTC. It codes for CASSLYREGQGYEQYF.

V gene TRBV2 combines with J gene TRBJ2-3; 7 bases line up with TRBD2. Germline CDR1 reads SNHLY; CDR2 reads FYNNEI. This CDR3 is built from 14 residues. V gave up 8 bases and J gave up 3 bases; unmatched junction bases: 8. The CDR3 protein is CASHQRDFTDTQYF. In DNA, the CDR3 is TGTGCCAGCCACCAGCGGGATTTTACAGATACGCAGTATTTT.

V and J are TRBV14 and TRBJ2-1; 12 nucleotides align to TRBD2. V shed 0 bases, J shed 10 bases, and the junction held 7 bases outside the gene matches. Germline lookup yields CDR1 SGHDN and CDR2 FVKESK. CDR3 length equals 16 residues. The CDR3 nucleotides read TGTGCCAGCAGCCAAGATTGGGCTAGCGGGAGGGGGGAGCAGTTCTTC. Protein: CASSQDWASGRGEQFF. Based on the CDR3 plus reference TRBV14 and TRBJ2-1, the full variable domain is EAGVTQFPSHSVIEKGQTVTLRCDPISGHDNLYWYRRVMGKEIKFLLHFVKESKQDESGMPNNRFLAERTGGTYSTLKVQPAELEDSGVYFCASSQDWASGRGEQFFGPGTRLTVL.

The V gene is TRBV29-1, the J gene TRBJ2-5, with TRBD2 matching over 8 bases. The CDR3 covers 14 residues. Germline values: CDR1 SQVTM, CDR2 ANQGSEA. The V and J ends lost 6 bases and 5 bases, in that order; junction bases with no gene match: 11. The CDR3 nucleotides read TGCAGCGTGGGTCCGGGACTAGTCCAGGAGACCCAGTACTTC. Its protein is CSVGPGLVQETQYF. The variable domain in full, completed from reference TRBV29-1 and TRBJ2-5, reads SAVISQKPSRDICQRGTSLTIQCQVDSQVTMMFWYRQQPGQSLTLIATANQGSEATYESGFVIDKFPISRPNLTFSTLTVSNMSPEDSSIYLCSVGPGLVQETQYFGPGTRLLVL.

The chain uses TRBV28 and TRBJ2-5; 7 bases are a match to TRBD1. The V and J ends lost 8 bases and 2 bases, in that order; junction bases with no gene match: 2. Germline V gene data show CDR1 as MDHEN and CDR2 as SYDVKM. This CDR3 has 12 amino acids. This CDR3 is CASGQAQETQYF. The CDR3 region has the DNA TGTGCCAGCGGACAGGCACAAGAGACCCAGTACTTC.

The sample holds one count of this clone. CDR3 DNA: TGTGCCAGCAGTTTCGGTAGCGGGAGGAAGGTAGATACGCAGTATTTT. Amino acid sequence: CASSFGSGRKVDTQYF. J is TRBJ2-3 and V is TRBV28, with TRBD2 matching 10 bases. V was clipped by 3 bases and J by 5 bases; unmatched bases: 8. This CDR3 has 16 residues. From germline, CDR1 is MDHEN and CDR2 SYDVKM.

The chain recombines TRBV14 with TRBJ2-1, with 12 bases lining up with TRBD2. Germline CDR1 is SGHDN and CDR2 is FVKESK. Trimming cost V 0 bases and J 6 bases; bases outside gene matches: 9. CDR3 length equals 18 residues. The CDR3 DNA follows: TGTGCCAGCAGCCAAGACAGGCTAGCGGGAGGGAAACTCAATGAGCAGTTCTTC. Translating it yields CASSQDRLAGGKLNEQFF.

V gene TRBV5-4 combines with J gene TRBJ2-1; TRBD2 aligns across 9 bases. The trim removed 1 base at V and 5 bases at J, leaving 7 bases unmatched. The CDR3 has 16 residues. Germline values: CDR1 SGHNT, CDR2 YYREEE (reference sequence). The CDR3: CASSLPPSGNDNEQFF. The CDR3 bases are TGTGCCAGCAGCTTGCCGCCTAGCGGGAATGACAATGAGCAGTTCTTC.

This chain uses TRBV10-3 with TRBJ2-7; D uncertain. V shed 10 bases and J shed 3 bases, with 10 bases lying between them. Looked up from germline, CDR1 is ENHRY and CDR2 is SYGVKD. This CDR3 spans 11 amino acids. The CDR3 spells CARETSYEQYF. In DNA form, the CDR3 reads TGTGCCAGAGAAACAAGCTACGAGCAGTACTTC.

Details on this clone: Additional DNA sequences in this sample encode the identical CDR3. CDR3 nucleotide sequence: TGTGCCAGCAGTTTAGACAATAGCAATCAGCCCCAGCATTTT. Its translation is CASSLDNSNQPQHF. V is TRBV28 and J is TRBJ1-5; D gene uncertain. CDR3 size: 14 residues. The V gene's germline CDR1 is MDHEN and CDR2 SYDVKM. Trimming pared 2 bases from V and 0 bases from J, leaving 5 bases between.

V is TRBV7-2 and J is TRBJ2-3; 10 bases line up with TRBD2. Germline V lookup: CDR1 SGHTA, CDR2 FQGNSA. Germline trimming cut 0 bases from V and 0 bases from J; bases unmatched to any gene: 6. The CDR3 extends over 18 amino acids. The CDR3 here is CASSLARTSGTSTDTQYF. Here the CDR3 DNA reads TGTGCCAGCAGCTTAGCGCGGACTAGCGGAACTAGCACAGATACGCAGTATTTT.

The chain employs TRBV5-4 and TRBJ2-3; 7 nucleotides align to TRBD1. The V and J ends lost 3 bases and 0 bases, in that order; junction bases with no gene match: 4. The CDR3 has 15 residues. Germline lookup yields CDR1 SGHNT and CDR2 YYREEE (reference sequence). The CDR3 spells CASSSRDRSTDTQYF. CDR3 DNA sequence: TGTGCCAGCAGCTCCCGGGACAGAAGCACAGATACGCAGTATTTT.

The chain uses TRBV5-1 and TRBJ2-2, with TRBD2 identical over 7 bases. Germline loops: CDR1 SGHRS, CDR2 YFSETQ. The CDR3 contains 16 residues. The V and J ends lost 1 base and 2 bases, in that order; junction bases with no gene match: 5. The CDR3 loop reads CASSLFPSGNTGELFF. The CDR3 nucleotides read TGCGCCAGCAGCTTGTTCCCTAGCGGTAACACCGGGGAGCTGTTTTTT. Full variable domain (outside the CDR3, taken from reference TRBV5-1 and TRBJ2-2): KAGVTQTPRYLIKTRGQQVTLSCSPISGHRSVSWYQQTPGQGLQFLFEYFSETQRNKGNFPGRFSGRQFSNSRSEMNVSTLELGDSALYLCASSLFPSGNTGELFFGEGSRLTVL.

The chain links TRBV10-3 to TRBJ2-5; TRBD1 matches at 10 bases. J was trimmed by 5 bases and V by 6 bases; bases with no gene match: 3. The CDR3 is 13 residues long. Per the germline V gene, CDR1 is ENHRY and CDR2 is SYGVKD. CDR3 amino acids: CAISGQGDETQYF. CDR3 coding DNA: TGTGCCATCAGCGGACAGGGGGATGAGACCCAGTACTTC.

Comment on this clone: Its ends do not fully match the called genes, so a read error is possible. The chain carries TRBV19 and TRBJ2-1; 12 bases are shared with TRBD2. The CDR3 has 12 residues. CDR1 is LNHDA and CDR2 is SQIVND in the germline V gene (reference sequence). CDR3 nucleotide sequence: TGTGCCAGTGGTATTGGGACTAGCGGGCCGTTCTTC. It is translated as CASGIGTSGPFF.

The chain links TRBV7-9 to TRBJ1-3, with a possible D match to TRBD1 (6 bases). Germline CDR1 is SEHNR and CDR2 is FQNEAQ (reference sequence). V was trimmed by 5 bases and J by 0 bases, leaving 8 bases between them. The length of the CDR3 is 14 residues. CDR3 sequence reads: CASSGTNSGNTIYF. CDR3 DNA: TGTGCCAGCAGCGGGACAAACTCTGGAAACACCATATATTTT.

This rearrangement joins TRBV15 to TRBJ1-1; TRBD1 matches at 7 bases. This CDR3 is 15 amino acids long. The germline V gene has CDR1 LNHNV and CDR2 YYDKDF (reference sequence). Trimming took 5 bases from V and 7 from J; bases not matched to a gene: 13. The CDR3 loop is CATSGSLQGRGEAFF. The CDR3 bases are TGTGCCACCAGCGGATCGCTACAGGGGCGAGGTGAAGCTTTCTTT.

The chain employs TRBV2 and TRBJ1-1; D is unclear. The CDR3 is made up of 12 amino acids. Per the germline V gene, CDR1 is SNHLY and CDR2 is FYNNEI. Trimming left V 3 bases short and J 5 bases short, with 7 bases between. CDR3 DNA: TGTGCCAGCAGTGATGGAGTAACTGAAGCTTTCTTT. This translates into CASSDGVTEAFF.

This sequence joins TRBV7-2 and TRBJ2-4; either TRBD1 or TRBD2 may fit D (5 bases each). CDR1 is SGHTA, CDR2 FQGNSA, per germline. The CDR3 is 14 amino acids. Deletions cut 5 bases from V and 7 bases from J, with 15 bases between. The CDR3 region has the DNA TGTGCCAGCAGCCGGGGCCCCACTAACAACATTCAGTACTTC. Its translation is CASSRGPTNNIQYF.

This chain connects TRBV9 to TRBJ2-7; D is undetermined. The V and J ends lost 0 bases and 3 bases respectively, with 10 bases between them. The CDR3 runs 14 residues. Germline CDR1 and CDR2: SGDLS and YYNGEE. The CDR3 spells CASSVEGRYYEQYF. The CDR3 DNA sequence: TGTGCCAGCAGCGTAGAGGGCAGGTACTACGAGCAGTACTTC.

DNA for the CDR3: TGTGCCAGCAGCTTACAGGGGGATTACCCCTACGAGCAGTACTTC. It codes for CASSLQGDYPYEQYF. The V gene is TRBV5-4, the J gene TRBJ2-7, with TRBD1 matching over 8 bases. This CDR3 comprises 15 residues. The germline CDR1 and CDR2 sequences are SGHNT and YYREEE (reference sequence). Unmatched junction bases numbered 6, after V lost 2 bases and J lost 2 bases.

The rearrangement joins TRBV11-2 to TRBJ2-1, with 10 bases matching TRBD1. The V gene's germline CDR1 is SGHAT and CDR2 FQNNGV. The CDR3 runs to 15 residues. V shed 5 bases, J shed 7 bases, and the junction held 8 bases outside the gene matches. CDR3 in DNA: TGTGCCAGCAGCCCGACGCGGACAGGGGGGAATGAGCAGTTCTTC. It encodes CASSPTRTGGNEQFF.

The DNA of the CDR3 is TGCAGCGCTGGCCGCGGGGGGTTAGAGACCCAGTACTTC. As protein: CSAGRGGLETQYF. The chain uses TRBV29-1 and TRBJ2-5, with 8 bases matching TRBD2. Germline V gives CDR1 SQVTM, CDR2 ANQGSEA. V shed 7 bases, J shed 4 bases, and the junction held 8 bases outside the gene matches. This CDR3 spans 13 amino acids. The entire variable domain, with the rest obtained from reference TRBV29-1 and TRBJ2-5, is as follows: SAVISQKPSRDICQRGTSLTIQCQVDSQVTMMFWYRQQPGQSLTLIATANQGSEATYESGFVIDKFPISRPNLTFSTLTVSNMSPEDSSIYLCSAGRGGLETQYFGPGTRLLVL.

The CDR3 reads CASSLLRWGSDTLVSTDTQYF. The DNA for the CDR3 is TGCGCCAGCAGCTTGTTACGATGGGGGAGTGACACCCTAGTGAGCACAGATACGCAGTATTTT. This chain connects TRBV5-1 to TRBJ2-3; D is possibly TRBD1 or TRBD2 (5 bases each). CDR1 SGHRS and CDR2 YFSETQ come from the germline V gene. The CDR3 consists of 21 residues. V lost 1 base and J lost 0, with 27 bases in between.

V gene TRBV4-3 combines with J gene TRBJ2-1; D is perhaps TRBD2 (5 bases). Germline-derived CDR1 and CDR2 are LGHNA and YSLEER. The CDR3 is 15 residues long. The germline V and J ends were trimmed by 3 bases and 3 bases, with 12 bases remaining between them. In DNA form, the CDR3 reads TGCGCCAGCAGCCAGTCAGGAGGCATCTACAATGAGCAGTTCTTC. This sequence encodes CASSQSGGIYNEQFF.

V and J are TRBV28 and TRBJ2-7, with D possibly TRBD1 on 5 matching bases. CDR1 is MDHEN, CDR2 SYDVKM, per germline. The CDR3 length is 12 residues. V was pared by 8 bases and J by 6 bases, with 14 bases between. CDR3 protein: CASQQARSEQYF. Written as DNA, the CDR3 is TGTGCCAGCCAACAGGCGAGGAGCGAGCAGTACTTC.

V and J are TRBV5-5 and TRBJ2-1, with a possible D match to TRBD1 (6 bases). The germline V and J ends were trimmed by 5 bases and 8 bases, with 26 bases remaining between them. CDR1 and CDR2 from the germline V gene are SGHKS and YYEKEE (reference sequence). The CDR3 extends over 17 amino acids. The CDR3 nucleotides are TGTGCCAGCAGTCATATCCAGGGGTTACGACCGAACGATGAGCAGTTCTTC. Translation gives CASSHIQGLRPNDEQFF.